This TCR beta chain was identified during a study of cytomegalovirus exposure and HLA in healthy donors. Clones were sequenced by immunoSEQ multiplex PCR, and TCRdb holds only the in-frame ones, with some missing. The table lists over 150,000 clones, around 84% of them singletons, with around 2.1% in the top ten. V lost 0 bases, J lost 6 bases, and 13 bases lay in between. CDR3 length: 15 amino acids. The germline V gene encodes CDR1 SEHNR and CDR2 FQNEAQ (reference sequence). Sequenced material: PBMCs. The genes are TRBV7-9 and TRBJ2-3; D is unclear. The receptor was derived from a human donor in good health. The CDR3 loop is CASSLAFGQADTQYF. In DNA, the CDR3 is TGTGCCAGCAGCTTAGCGTTCGGTCAGGCGGATACGCAGTATTTT.